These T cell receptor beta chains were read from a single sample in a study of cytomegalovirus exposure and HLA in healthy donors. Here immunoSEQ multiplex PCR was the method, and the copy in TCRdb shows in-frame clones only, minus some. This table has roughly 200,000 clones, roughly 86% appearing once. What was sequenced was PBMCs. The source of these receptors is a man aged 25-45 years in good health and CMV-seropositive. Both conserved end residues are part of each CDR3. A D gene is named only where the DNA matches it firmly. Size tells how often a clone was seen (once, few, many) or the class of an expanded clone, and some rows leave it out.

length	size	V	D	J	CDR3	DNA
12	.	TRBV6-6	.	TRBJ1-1	CASKEGDTEAFF	TGTGCCAGCAAAGAAGGGGACACTGAAGCTTTCTTT
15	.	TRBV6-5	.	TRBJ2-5	CASSRRTGRGKTQYF	TGTGCCAGCAGTCGAAGGACAGGTCGGGGGAAGACCCAGTACTTC
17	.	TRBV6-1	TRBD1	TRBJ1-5	CASSEIWTGGSNQPQHF	TGTGCCAGCAGTGAAATTTGGACAGGTGGGAGCAATCAGCCCCAGCATTTT
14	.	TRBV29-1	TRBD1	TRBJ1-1	CSAKRDRANTEAFF	TGCAGCGCCAAAAGGGACAGGGCGAACACTGAAGCTTTCTTT
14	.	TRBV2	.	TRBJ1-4	CASTPGLTNEKLFF	TGTGCCAGCACCCCAGGCTTAACTAATGAAAAACTGTTTTTT
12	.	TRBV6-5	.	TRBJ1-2	CASRGTSNGYTF	TGTGCCAGCAGAGGGACATCTAATGGCTACACCTTC
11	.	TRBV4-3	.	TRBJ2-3	CASSQGERFYF	TGCGCCAGCAGCCAAGGGGAAAGGTTCTATTTT
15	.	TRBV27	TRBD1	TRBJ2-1	CASSPGTGRYNEQFF	TGTGCCAGCAGCCCCGGGACAGGGAGATACAATGAGCAGTTCTTC
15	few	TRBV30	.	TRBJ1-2	CAWTTSGTDPRGYTF	TGTGCCTGGACCACCTCGGGGACTGACCCTAGGGGCTACACCTTC
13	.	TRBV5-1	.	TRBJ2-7	CASSLDRDYEQYF	TGCGCCAGCAGCTTGGACAGGGACTACGAGCAGTACTTC
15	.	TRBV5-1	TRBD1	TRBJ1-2	CASSPTGTDTYGYTF	TGCGCCAGCAGCCCGACAGGGACAGATACCTATGGCTACACCTTC
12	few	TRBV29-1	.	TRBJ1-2	CSVPGHDYGYTF	TGCAGCGTCCCGGGACACGACTATGGCTACACCTTC
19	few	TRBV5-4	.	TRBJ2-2	CASSLKGPGGAPNTGELFF	TGTGCCAGCAGCTTGAAGGGGCCTGGGGGGGCACCGAACACCGGGGAGCTGTTTTTT
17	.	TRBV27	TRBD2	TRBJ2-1	CASRKGTSGTSYNEQFF	TGTGCCAGCAGGAAGGGGACTAGCGGGACTTCCTACAATGAGCAGTTCTTC
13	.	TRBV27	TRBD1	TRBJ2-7	CASGTGIPYEQYF	TGTGCCAGTGGGACAGGGATCCCCTACGAGCAGTACTTC
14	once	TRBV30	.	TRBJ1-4	CAWSVLGGNEKLFF	TGTGCCTGGAGTGTACTGGGGGGGAATGAAAAACTGTTTTTT
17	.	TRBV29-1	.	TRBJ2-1	CSVGGVQGLGSWNEQFF	TGCAGCGTGGGGGGTGTCCAGGGGTTAGGTAGTTGGAATGAGCAGTTCTTC
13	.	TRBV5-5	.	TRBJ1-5	CASSLGPNQPQHF	TGTGCCAGCAGCTTGGGTCCTAATCAGCCCCAGCATTTT
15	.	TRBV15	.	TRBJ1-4	CATSRDRGFREKLFF	TGTGCCACCAGCAGGGACAGAGGGTTTAGGGAAAAACTGTTTTTT
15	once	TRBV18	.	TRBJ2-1	CASSQALGPYNEQFF	TGTGCCAGCTCACAAGCCCTTGGCCCCTACAATGAGCAGTTCTTC
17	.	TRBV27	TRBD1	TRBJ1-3	CASSSLRFRGHGNTIYF	TGTGCCAGCAGTTCCCTGAGGTTTAGGGGGCACGGAAACACCATATATTTT
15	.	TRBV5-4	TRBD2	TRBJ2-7	CASSPGGSRTYEQYF	TGTGCCAGCAGCCCCGGGGGGAGCCGAACCTACGAGCAGTACTTC
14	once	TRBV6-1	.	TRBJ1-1	CASRNRRGRTEAFF	TGTGCCAGCAGAAACCGCCGGGGGCGGACTGAAGCTTTCTTT
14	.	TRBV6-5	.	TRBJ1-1	CASQRGRPNTEAFF	TGTGCCAGCCAGCGGGGTAGGCCGAACACTGAAGCTTTCTTT
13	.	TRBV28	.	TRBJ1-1	CASSRGWNTEAFF	TGTGCCAGCAGCCGGGGTTGGAACACTGAAGCTTTCTTT
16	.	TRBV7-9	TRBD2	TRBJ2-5	CASSFPLAGDQETQYF	TGTGCCAGCAGCTTCCCGCTAGCGGGGGACCAAGAGACCCAGTACTTC
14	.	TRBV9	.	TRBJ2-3	CASSVGGSGDTQYF	TGTGCCAGCAGCGTAGGGGGGTCGGGAGATACGCAGTATTTT
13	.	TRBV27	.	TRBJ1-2	CASSLWPQWGYTF	TGTGCCAGCAGTTTGTGGCCCCAGTGGGGCTACACCTTC
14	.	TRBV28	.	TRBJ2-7	CASSSRPVAIGQYF	TGTGCCAGCAGTTCCCGTCCCGTGGCGATCGGGCAGTACTTC
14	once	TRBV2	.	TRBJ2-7	CASSGAAQWDEQYF	TGTGCCAGCAGTGGAGCGGCTCAATGGGACGAGCAGTACTTC
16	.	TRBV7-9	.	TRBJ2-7	CASSRRDSRSSYEQYF	TGTGCCAGCAGCCGAAGAGACTCAAGGAGCTCCTACGAGCAGTACTTC
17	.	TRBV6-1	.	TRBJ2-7	CASSDDRARISSYEQYF	TGTGCCAGCAGTGACGACCGGGCGCGGATAAGCTCCTACGAGCAGTACTTC
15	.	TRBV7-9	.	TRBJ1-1	CASSPWVGEDTEAFF	TGTGCCAGCAGCCCGTGGGTAGGGGAGGACACTGAAGCTTTCTTT
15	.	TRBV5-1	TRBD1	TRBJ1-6	CASTQTGERNSPLHF	TGCGCCAGCACCCAAACAGGGGAGCGAAATTCACCCCTCCACTTT
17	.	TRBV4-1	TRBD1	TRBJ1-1	CASSQEQGQTMNTEAFF	TGCGCCAGCAGCCAAGAACAGGGACAGACCATGAACACTGAAGCTTTCTTT
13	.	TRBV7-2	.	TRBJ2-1	CASSSGPLREQFF	TGTGCCAGCAGCTCCGGACCCCTCCGTGAGCAGTTCTTC
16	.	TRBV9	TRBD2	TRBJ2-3	CASSPRLAGETDTQYF	TGTGCCAGCAGCCCCCGACTAGCGGGAGAAACAGATACGCAGTATTTT
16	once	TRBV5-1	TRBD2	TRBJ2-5	CASSSPGLAGVETQYF	TGCGCCAGCAGCTCCCCGGGACTAGCGGGAGTTGAGACCCAGTACTTC
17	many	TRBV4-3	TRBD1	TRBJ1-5	CASSQEVTRGLVQPQHF	TGCGCCAGCAGCCAAGAGGTTACCAGGGGGTTGGTTCAGCCCCAGCATTTT
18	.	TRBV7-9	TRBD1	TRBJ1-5	CASSRGGTGRESNQPQHF	TGTGCCAGCAGCCGCGGAGGGACAGGGAGAGAGAGCAATCAGCCCCAGCATTTT
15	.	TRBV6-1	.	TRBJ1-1	CASSELTGMNTEAFF	TGTGCCAGCAGTGAACTTACGGGAATGAACACTGAAGCTTTCTTT
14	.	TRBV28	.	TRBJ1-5	CASNTGYSNQPQHF	TGTGCCAGCAATACAGGGTATAGCAATCAGCCCCAGCATTTT
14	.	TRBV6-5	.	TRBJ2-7	CASSQRDKTYEQYF	TGTGCCAGCAGCCAGAGAGACAAGACCTACGAGCAGTACTTC
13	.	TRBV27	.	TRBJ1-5	CAIDSPGNQPQHF	TGTGCCATAGACAGTCCCGGCAATCAGCCCCAGCATTTT
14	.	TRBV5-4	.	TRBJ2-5	CASSPRDQEGTQYF	TGTGCCAGCAGCCCGAGGGACCAGGAGGGGACCCAGTACTTC
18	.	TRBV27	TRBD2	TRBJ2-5	CASSSGIGTSGSRETQYF	TGTGCCAGCAGTTCCGGGATTGGGACTAGCGGGAGTCGAGAGACCCAGTACTTC
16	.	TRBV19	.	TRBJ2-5	CASSIGGTEGLETQYF	TGTGCCAGTAGTATCGGGGGGACAGAGGGGTTAGAGACCCAGTACTTC
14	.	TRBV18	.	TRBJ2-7	CASSPPDSSYEQYF	TGTGCCAGCTCACCACCGGACAGCTCCTACGAGCAGTACTTC
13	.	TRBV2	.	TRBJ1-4	CASRTQGVEKLFF	TGTGCCAGCAGAACACAGGGTGTCGAAAAACTGTTTTTT
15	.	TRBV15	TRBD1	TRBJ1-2	CATSLDRGGPYGYTF	TGTGCCACCAGCTTAGACAGGGGTGGCCCTTATGGCTACACCTTC
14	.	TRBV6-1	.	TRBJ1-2	CASSEGPANYGYTF	TGTGCCAGCAGTGAAGGGCCGGCCAACTATGGCTACACCTTC
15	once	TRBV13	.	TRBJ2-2	CASSGDPTGHGELFF	TGTGCCAGCAGCGGAGACCCTACAGGGCACGGGGAGCTGTTTTTT
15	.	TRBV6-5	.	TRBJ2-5	CASSYLPGGRETQYF	TGTGCCAGCAGTTACTTGCCAGGGGGGCGAGAGACCCAGTACTTC
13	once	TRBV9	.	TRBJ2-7	CASSGEGFDEQYF	TGTGCCAGCAGCGGAGAGGGGTTTGACGAGCAGTACTTC
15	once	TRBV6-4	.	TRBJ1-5	CAKRRFRVLNQPQHF	TGTGCCAAGCGGAGATTCCGGGTCCTTAATCAGCCCCAGCATTTT